Listed below are T cell receptor beta chains from one sample, sequenced in a study of glioma-infiltrating T cells. TCRdb used MiXCR to reprocess the multiplex PCR reads, holding one entry per CDR3 protein. The data hold about 130,000 distinct CDR3 sequences, with under 30% observed a single time. Source material: glioma tissue, nonneoplastic brain tissue, or PBMCs (not recorded which). Receptors originate from a human donor with low-grade glioma or glioblastoma, undergoing nonglioma brain surgery, or in good health (not recorded which). The CDR3 runs from the conserved cysteine through the conserved F or W. A D gene is named only where the DNA matches it firmly. The size entry is marked missing in some rows and otherwise reads once, few, many or a size class.

CDR3aa | CDR3nt | j_gene | d_gene | v_gene | abundance
CSASPQGFGNQPQHF | TGCAGTGCTAGTCCCCAGGGGTTCGGCAATCAGCCCCAGCATTTT | TRBJ1-5 | . | TRBV20-1 | few
CASSLHSDAEAFF | TGTGCCAGCAGCCTGCACAGTGATGCTGAAGCTTTCTTT | TRBJ1-1 | . | TRBV7-2 | many
CASSLEAATRQPQHF | TGTGCCAGCAGCTTAGAGGCAGCGACGCGGCAGCCCCAGCATTTT | TRBJ1-5 | . | TRBV7-6 | few
CASSYSPGQMSNTQYF | TGTGCCAGCAGTTACTCTCCGGGACAGATGTCAAATACGCAGTATTTT | TRBJ2-3 | TRBD1 | TRBV6-6 | .
CSAPDRASGYTF | TGCAGTGCCCCTGACAGGGCGAGTGGCTACACCTTC | TRBJ1-2 | TRBD1 | TRBV20-1 | many
CASSQRTKYNEQFF | TGTGCCAGCAGCCAAAGGACAAAGTACAATGAGCAGTTCTTC | TRBJ2-1 | . | TRBV3-1 | few
CASSFDAGRTQYF | TGCGCCAGCAGCTTCGACGCAGGGAGGACCCAGTACTTC | TRBJ2-5 | . | TRBV5-1 | .
CASSLERKSPLHF | TGTGCCAGCAGCTTAGAACGGAAGTCACCCCTCCACTTT | TRBJ1-6 | . | TRBV7-8 | .
CASSHHQGTQYF | TGTGCCAGCAGCCACCACCAAGGGACCCAGTACTTC | TRBJ2-5 | . | TRBV7-3 | many
CANSRDLNTEAFF | TGTGCCAACAGCCGGGACTTGAACACTGAAGCTTTCTTT | TRBJ1-1 | . | TRBV14 | .
CASSASTGAEAFF | TGTGCCAGCAGCGCATCGACAGGGGCTGAAGCTTTCTTT | TRBJ1-1 | TRBD1 | TRBV7-3 | few
CASIYRGTEAFF | TGTGCCAGCATTTATAGGGGCACTGAAGCTTTCTTT | TRBJ1-1 | . | TRBV27 | many
CASSLEARNTEAFF | TGTGCCAGCAGCTTAGAGGCCCGCAACACTGAAGCTTTCTTT | TRBJ1-1 | . | TRBV7-8 | many
CASSTSHEQFF | TGTGCCAGCAGCACGTCCCATGAGCAGTTCTTC | TRBJ2-1 | . | TRBV7-9 | few
CASSIGTSGITHTDTQYF | TGTGCCAGTAGTATCGGGACTAGCGGGATAACCCACACAGATACGCAGTATTTT | TRBJ2-3 | TRBD2 | TRBV19 | few
CAWIRWYGYTF | TGTGCCTGGATCCGGTGGTATGGCTACACCTTC | TRBJ1-2 | . | TRBV30 | .
CASSQDGYQETQYF | TGTGCCAGCAGCCAAGACGGCTACCAAGAGACCCAGTACTTC | TRBJ2-5 | . | TRBV7-9 | few
CASSFGPSFYSGNTIYF | TGTGCCAGCAGTTTTGGCCCGTCGTTCTACTCTGGAAACACCATATATTTT | TRBJ1-3 | . | TRBV28 | many
CATFVGGTNYGYTF | TGTGCCACCTTCGTGGGGGGCACCAACTATGGCTACACCTTC | TRBJ1-2 | . | TRBV15 | .
CASSYGAGTGELFF | TGTGCCAGCAGTTATGGGGCGGGCACCGGGGAGCTGTTTTTT | TRBJ2-2 | . | TRBV6-2/TRBV6-3 | .
CASSQDNLRDLGGYTF | TGTGCCAGCAGCCAAGATAACCTCCGGGATTTGGGTGGCTACACCTTC | TRBJ1-2 | . | TRBV4-2 | few
CASSIGRAQETQYF | TGTGCCAGTAGTATTGGCAGGGCCCAAGAGACCCAGTACTTC | TRBJ2-5 | . | TRBV19 | .
CASSRQGATDTQYF | TGTGCCAGTAGTCGACAGGGGGCCACAGATACGCAGTATTTT | TRBJ2-3 | TRBD1 | TRBV19 | few
CASSRDRGSNSPLHF | TGTGCCAGCAGCCGCGACAGGGGTTCCAATTCACCCCTCCACTTT | TRBJ1-6 | TRBD1 | TRBV7-2 | .
CSVNRDLRAEAFF | TGCAGCGTTAATCGGGACCTGAGGGCTGAAGCTTTCTTT | TRBJ1-1 | . | TRBV29-1 | few
CASSTTGKTNEKLFF | TGTGCCAGTAGTACGACAGGGAAAACTAATGAAAAACTGTTTTTT | TRBJ1-4 | TRBD1 | TRBV19 | .
CASSELPVSGETQYF | TGTGCCAGCAGTGAGCTCCCTGTGTCGGGAGAGACCCAGTACTTC | TRBJ2-5 | . | TRBV2 | few
CASREDRGIVNEQFF | TGCGCCAGCAGAGAGGACAGGGGGATCGTAAATGAGCAGTTCTTC | TRBJ2-1 | TRBD1 | TRBV4-1 | .
CASSERRGYNEQFF | TGTGCCAGCAGTGAACGTAGGGGCTACAATGAGCAGTTCTTC | TRBJ2-1 | . | TRBV6-4 | many
CATSDWGQRDGETQYF | TGTGCCACCAGTGATTGGGGGCAGAGGGATGGAGAGACCCAGTACTTC | TRBJ2-5 | . | TRBV24-1 | .